A single sample is the source of the 13 T cell receptor beta chains below, sequenced in a study of OX40 agonist ivuxolimab in advanced cancers. TCRdb's table, derived via immunoSEQ multiplex PCR, lists solely in-frame clones and lacks some. The profile shows around 84,000 clones, 85% to 95% of them singletons. The sample in question was CD4+ or CD8+ T cells sorted from blood, obtained in a trial of the OX40 agonist ivuxolimab. All receptors derive from an adult with an advanced solid tumor such as melanoma, head and neck, liver or kidney cancer.

With respect to this clone: The junction differs from germline at one of its ends, possibly a read error. CDR3 region: CASSYSGQGSLF. The CDR3 coding sequence is TGTGCCAGCAGTTATTCCGGACAGGGGTCTCTTTTT. The J gene is TRBJ1-1, the V gene TRBV6-5, with 9 bases fitting TRBD1. Germline lookup yields CDR1 MNHEY and CDR2 SVGAGI. This CDR3 spans 12 amino acids.

This chain connects TRBV6-1 to TRBJ2-6; D is ambiguous. The ends were cut back, 0 bases at V and 0 bases at J, with 6 bases in the middle. The CDR3 is 16 amino acids. Germline V gene data show CDR1 as MNHNS and CDR2 as SASEGT. CDR3 bases: TGTGCCAGCAGTGAAGCTGTAAACTCTGGGGCCAACGTCCTGACTTTC. Residues: CASSEAVNSGANVLTF.

The V call is TRBV19, the J call TRBJ2-7, with D perhaps assigned TRBD1 or TRBD2 (6 bases each). This CDR3 is built from 14 residues. Trimming stripped 9 bases from V and 3 bases from J, with 18 bases between. Germline CDR1 LNHDA, CDR2 SQIVND (reference sequence). DNA of the CDR3: TGTGCCAGCCGCGTCAGGGGAGGCAGCTACGAGCAGTACTTC. As protein: CASRVRGGSYEQYF. Variable domain in full (rest from reference TRBV19 and TRBJ2-7): DGGITQSPKYLFRKEGQNVTLSCEQNLNHDAMYWYRQDPGQGLRLIYYSQIVNDFQKGDIAEGYSVSREKKESFPLTVTSAQKNPTAFYLCASRVRGGSYEQYFGPGTRLTVT.

The chain combines TRBV6-5 with TRBJ1-1, with D unclear. Germline assignment: CDR1 MNHEY and CDR2 SVGAGI. The germline V and J ends were trimmed by 6 bases and 1 base, with 9 bases remaining between them. The CDR3 is 13 amino acids. The CDR3 reads CASSPQANTEAFF. CDR3 sequence (DNA): TGTGCCAGCAGCCCCCAGGCGAACACTGAAGCTTTCTTT.

This rearrangement joins TRBV27 to TRBJ2-2; D ambiguous. V was pared by 5 bases and J by 3 bases, with 16 bases between. The V gene's germline CDR1 is MNHEY and CDR2 SMNVEV (reference sequence). The CDR3 spans 16 residues. DNA for the CDR3: TGTGCCAGCAGTCCAGGACCTTCTTGGGACACCGGGGAGCTGTTTTTT. It encodes CASSPGPSWDTGELFF.

The genes are TRBV5-5 and TRBJ1-4; perhaps TRBD1 as D (6 bases). Trimming pared 3 bases from V and 7 bases from J, leaving 16 bases between. The CDR3 is made up of 15 amino acids. CDR1 is SGHKS and CDR2 is YYEKEE in the germline V gene (reference sequence). The CDR3 reads CASSSLQGRGEKLFF. The CDR3 nucleotides are TGTGCCAGCAGCTCGTTGCAGGGGAGGGGTGAAAAACTGTTTTTT.

The genes are TRBV11-2 and TRBJ1-5; 7 bases map to TRBD1. The CDR3 is 15 residues long. Germline trimming cut 5 bases from V and 6 bases from J; bases unmatched to any gene: 10. CDR1 and CDR2 from the germline V gene are SGHAT and FQNNGV. The CDR3 reads CASSRQGGEGQPQHF. The CDR3 DNA is TGTGCCAGCAGCCGGCAGGGGGGTGAGGGTCAGCCCCAGCATTTT.

The rearrangement links TRBV6-5 to TRBJ2-7; 8 bases line up with TRBD1. J lost 3 bases, V lost 6 bases, and 10 bases had no gene match. This CDR3 is built from 15 residues. The germline gives CDR1 MNHEY, CDR2 SVGAGI. The CDR3 here is CASSPLGTGLYEQYF. CDR3 nucleotides: TGTGCCAGCAGCCCCTTAGGGACAGGACTCTACGAGCAGTACTTC.

This chain links TRBV7-3 with TRBJ2-7, with 8 positions matching TRBD2. Per the germline V gene, CDR1 is SGHTA and CDR2 is FQGTGA. V lost 3 bases to trimming and J lost 3 bases; unmatched junction nucleotides: 4. This CDR3 contains 14 residues. CDR3 loop: CASSLMAGGYEQYF. The CDR3 DNA reads TGTGCCAGCAGCTTGATGGCGGGGGGCTACGAGCAGTACTTC.

The V and J genes are TRBV7-9 and TRBJ2-5; 7 bases fit TRBD1. J lost 5 bases, V lost 2 bases, and 8 bases had no gene match. The CDR3 sequence is 15 residues long. The V gene's germline CDR1 is SEHNR and CDR2 FQNEAQ (reference sequence). The CDR3 loop reads CASSLQGGAGETQYF. CDR3 DNA sequence: TGTGCCAGCAGCTTACAAGGGGGCGCAGGGGAGACCCAGTACTTC.

The J gene is TRBJ2-5, the V gene TRBV5-4; D may be TRBD2 (8 bases). The CDR3 is made up of 14 amino acids. V was shortened by 2 bases and J by 7 bases, with 15 bases between the two germline ends. Germline CDR1 and CDR2: SGHNT and YYREEE (reference sequence). This chain's CDR3 is CASSFREGAGTQYF. The CDR3 DNA reads TGTGCCAGCAGCTTTCGGGAGGGGGCTGGGACCCAGTACTTC.

The chain carries TRBV5-4 and TRBJ2-7; 8 nucleotides match TRBD1. This CDR3 contains 14 residues. Unmatched junction bases numbered 8, after V lost 3 bases and J lost 6 bases. The germline CDR1 and CDR2 sequences are SGHNT and YYREEE (reference sequence). CDR3 DNA sequence: TGTGCCAGCAGCTACGGACAGGGTAGAGGCGAGCAGTACTTC. This sequence encodes CASSYGQGRGEQYF.

This clone was counted once. The chain combines TRBV7-9 with TRBJ2-5; TRBD2 agrees at 7 bases. CDR3 size: 14 residues. J was trimmed by 4 bases and V by 6 bases; bases with no gene match: 8. Germline V gene lookup returns CDR1 SEHNR and CDR2 FQNEAQ (reference sequence). The CDR3 sequence is CASSPNGGRETQYF. CDR3 in DNA: TGTGCCAGCAGTCCTAATGGCGGGAGAGAGACCCAGTACTTC.